This T cell receptor beta chain appears in the sequencing data of a study of T cells after yellow fever vaccination. Study-wide results and caveats: Primary-vaccination clones mostly resurfaced post-booster (about 95% CD4, just under 90% CD8).

This clonotype turned up a few times. Its antigen is still unknown. Template switching with 5'RACE generated the TCR cDNA and added a universal primer site and UMIs. Using its own MiXCR run on the 5' RACE reads, TCRdb lists one record per CDR3 protein. Counted here are almost 600,000 distinct CDR3 sequences, roughly 14% occurring once; the ten biggest clones make up 11% to 15%. The sample was PBMCs, taken on the day of the yellow fever booster vaccination. This clonotype was sampled from a man between 25 and 39 years old who received the YFV17D yellow fever vaccine.

Here the CDR3 DNA reads TGCGCCAGCAGCTTAGACGGCAGGAGGGTTCAGTACTTC. This codes for CASSLDGRRVQYF. The chain is built from TRBV5-1 and TRBJ2-4, with D possibly TRBD2 on 6 matching bases. The ends were cut back, 2 bases at V and 11 bases at J, with 14 bases in the middle. CDR3 length: 13 residues. CDR1 is SGHRS, CDR2 YFSETQ, per germline.